These T cell receptor beta chains were read from a single sample in a study of memory CD8 T cells in hepatitis C reinfection. Method: immunoSEQ multiplex PCR; TCRdb's copy keeps in-frame clones and lacks some. This table holds some 40,000 clones, 88% found once. The sample was naive CD8+ T cells sorted from blood. Receptors were obtained from a young man with hepatitis C virus infection. Each CDR3 is given with its conserved first and last residue. Fields, in order: D gene, clone size, V gene, J gene, CDR3 protein, CDR3 DNA. D genes are given only for firm matches. Clone size is not always given. Where it is, it says once, few, many or a class for expanded clones.

>TRBD1|.|TRBV7-8|TRBJ1-3
CASRRQGGGNTIYF
TGTGCCAGCAGACGACAGGGTGGTGGAAACACCATATATTTT
>.|.|TRBV5-6|TRBJ2-3
CASSRGNTDTQYF
TGTGCCAGCAGCAGGGGGAACACAGATACGCAGTATTTT
>TRBD1|.|TRBV6-1|TRBJ2-2
CASSGDRGLIGELFF
TGTGCCAGCAGTGGGGACAGGGGGCTGATAGGGGAGCTGTTTTTT
>.|.|TRBV6-6|TRBJ2-1
CASGGQLYNEQFF
TGTGCCAGCGGTGGACAATTGTACAATGAGCAGTTCTTC
>TRBD1|.|TRBV6-5|TRBJ2-5
CASSSGTGGEETQYF
TGTGCCAGCAGTTCCGGGACAGGGGGGGAAGAGACCCAGTACTTC
>TRBD1|.|TRBV7-3|TRBJ2-1
CASSPQPGQGSYEQFF
TGTGCCAGCAGCCCCCAACCGGGACAGGGGTCGTATGAGCAGTTCTTC
>TRBD2|once|TRBV27|TRBJ2-7
CASSLGSGLTYEQYF
TGTGCCAGCAGTTTAGGTAGCGGGTTAACCTACGAGCAGTACTTC
>.|.|TRBV15|TRBJ2-7
CATSSLSEQYF
TGTGCCACCAGCAGCCTGTCCGAGCAGTACTTC
>.|.|TRBV9|TRBJ2-2
CASSPPSAFTGELFF
TGTGCCAGCAGCCCCCCTAGCGCGTTCACCGGGGAGCTGTTTTTT
>.|.|TRBV27|TRBJ1-2
CASSLRGLGDYGYTF
TGTGCCAGCAGTTTAAGGGGTTTAGGGGACTATGGCTACACCTTC
>.|.|TRBV2|TRBJ2-2
CASSYRNGELFF
TGTGCCAGCAGTTACAGGAACGGGGAGCTGTTTTTT
>.|.|TRBV4-1|TRBJ1-5
CASSQELAGNQPQHF
TGCGCCAGCAGCCAAGAACTGGCGGGCAATCAGCCCCAGCATTTT
>.|.|TRBV9|TRBJ1-2
CASSVEEQRTDGYTF
TGTGCCAGCAGCGTAGAGGAACAGCGGACAGATGGCTACACCTTC
>TRBD1|.|TRBV4-1|TRBJ1-5
CASSQGDSRFQPQHF
TGCGCCAGCAGCCAAGGGGACAGTCGGTTTCAGCCCCAGCATTTT
>TRBD2|.|TRBV15|TRBJ2-7
CATSRDVAGGYEQYF
TGTGCCACCAGCAGAGATGTAGCGGGAGGGTACGAGCAGTACTTC
>.|once|TRBV5-1|TRBJ2-3
CASSSHGLSGADTQYF
TGCGCCAGCAGCTCCCATGGACTGTCTGGTGCAGATACGCAGTATTTT
>TRBD1|.|TRBV19|TRBJ1-1
CASSSTGPTEAFF
TGTGCCAGTAGTTCGACAGGGCCCACTGAAGCTTTCTTT
>.|.|TRBV11-2|TRBJ2-7
CASSQDTRYYEQYF
TGTGCCAGCAGCCAGGACACTCGTTACTACGAGCAGTACTTC
>.|few|TRBV2|TRBJ1-1
CASSEAGLNTEAFF
TGTGCCAGCAGTGAAGCGGGCCTGAACACTGAAGCTTTCTTT
>.|.|TRBV9|TRBJ2-5
CASSKGGTETQYF
TGTGCCAGCAGCAAGGGGGGGACCGAGACCCAGTACTTC
>TRBD1|.|TRBV6-5|TRBJ1-5
CASNRGTGINQPQHF
TGTGCCAGCAACAGGGGGACAGGGATCAATCAGCCCCAGCATTTT
>.|.|TRBV5-1|TRBJ2-3
CASSLSQKEDTQYF
TGCGCCAGCAGCTTGTCGCAGAAAGAAGATACGCAGTATTTT
>TRBD2|.|TRBV27|TRBJ2-3
CASSWLAGGTDTQYF
TGTGCCAGCAGTTGGTTAGCGGGAGGCACAGATACGCAGTATTTT
>TRBD2|.|TRBV7-3|TRBJ2-1
CASSLEVTSGRAVYNEQFF
TGTGCCAGCAGCTTGGAGGTGACTAGCGGGAGGGCCGTCTACAATGAGCAGTTCTTC
>.|.|TRBV5-1|TRBJ2-5
CASSLGRGGETQYF
TGCGCCAGCAGCTTGGGGAGGGGTGGAGAGACCCAGTACTTC
>TRBD2|.|TRBV27|TRBJ2-1
CASSLPGWAGDSYNEQFF
TGTGCCAGCAGTTTACCGGGCTGGGCGGGAGACTCCTACAATGAGCAGTTCTTC
>.|.|TRBV20-1|TRBJ2-1
CSGTNYNEQFF
TGCAGTGGTACTAACTACAATGAGCAGTTCTTC
>TRBD2|.|TRBV11-2|TRBJ2-7
CASSLGASGASYEQYF
TGTGCCAGCAGCTTAGGGGCTAGCGGGGCCTCCTACGAGCAGTACTTC
>TRBD2|.|TRBV27|TRBJ2-2
CASSSRGGTGELFF
TGTGCCAGCAGTTCGCGGGGGGGCACCGGGGAGCTGTTTTTT